A single T cell receptor (beta chain) is shown here with its context. Its antigen is still unknown. The sample holds no much larger clone one base away, and base qualities are not on file. The source of the sample is a study of T cells in Graves' hyperthyroidism and ophthalmopathy (dated 2019 in TCRdb). Looking at the study overall: Peripheral blood samples were taken at initial diagnosis, before any treatment was given. To identify distinguishing TCR V-J signatures, a discovery cohort of some 100 patients was used, comprising 43 with Graves' ophthalmopathy and around 60 with stable Graves' hyperthyroidism. Prospective prediction of ophthalmopathy was tested in an independent validation cohort of some 19 hyperthyroidism patients and approximately 17 patients who later progressed to ophthalmopathy. The approximately 90 discovery patients were randomly split 7:3 into training and test sets. Thyroid tissue and blood T-cell repertoires from several Graves' hyperthyroidism patients were also compared in the study. After sampling, hyperthyroidism patients received methimazole starting at 30 mg daily, and ophthalmopathy patients received high-dose intravenous methylprednisolone. The paper describes TCR Vbeta CDR3 sequencing of around 130 peripheral blood samples, made up of 43 ophthalmopathy patients, 70 to 75 hyperthyroidism patients and approximately 17 progressor patients.

What the research found in general, with its limitations: During validation, the model predicted progression to ophthalmopathy a median of around 6 months ahead of onset, with 70.59% sensitivity and 72.22% specificity. Most expanded thyroid clonotypes (frequency above 0.001) were also found in blood, which suggests that blood repertoires may mirror thyroid immune responses. Ophthalmopathy was separated from stable hyperthyroidism by a 13 V-J signature model, with 85% to 90% sensitivity and approximately 81% specificity obtained in cross-validation and 80%/75% obtained in testing. No statistical method was used to fix the sample size in advance, and group allocation was not hidden from the investigators.

TCR beta CDR3 regions were amplified from RNA transcripts. A first-round RT-PCR of the TCR CDR3 used the HTBI primer set with the Qiagen OneStep RT-PCR kit. Libraries were constructed in a second round of multiplex PCR, after which size selection and purification were performed. Sequencing of the libraries was done on an Illumina HiSeq2000 using paired-end 100 bp reads. The paper's data handling went like this. SOAPnuke was used to process the raw data, with reads discarded if the reads contained adapters or uncalled bases, had a mean Phred below 15, or lacked an exact constant-primer or identifier match. COPE v1.2.5 was used to merge the high-quality paired reads, and each unique nucleotide sequence was defined as a clonotype. MiTCR v1.1 was used to align clonotypes to the IMGT TRBV, TRBD and TRBJ reference segments. Only V-J combinations with frequency above 0.0001, covering 99% to 99.2% of repertoires, were analysed. The TCS score was defined as the ratio of F50 (clonal expansion) to E x V (chaos), calculated using BLOSUM62-based TCRdist between CDR3 peptides within each V-J. Welch's t-statistics and random forest reduced 500 to 550 V-J features to 13, which were used in a naive Bayes classifier (R e1071). The raw public data were reprocessed by TCRdb itself: fastp quality trimming at Q25, MiXCR clonotype calling, in-frame beta chains only. Entries are consolidated by CDR3 protein sequence, retaining the most common genes and DNA. TCRdb, not the original authors, processed these V and J calls. The sample includes around 290,000 distinct CDR3 sequences, with approximately 17% observed a single time. Roughly 53% of the sample is taken by the ten largest.

CDR1 and CDR2 (LGHNA, YNFKEQ) derive from the germline V gene. The CDR3 covers 15 residues, taking in both the cysteine and the phenylalanine. Only the CDR3 DNA stays, 45 bases, in frame from base 1. The V end loses 3 bases and the J end loses 0 bases, and a stretch of 9 bases separates them. Ophthalmopathy patients had moderately to severely active disease, with a Clinical Activity Score of 3 or more, a NOSPECS grade of 4 or more, and a disease duration of less than 3 months. Any patient with an uncontrolled infection, another autoimmune disease, pregnancy or lactation was excluded. Diagnoses relied on clinical symptoms, serum thyroxine and TRAb, thyroid ultrasound and orbital computed tomography. Ficoll-Paque density gradient centrifugation was used to isolate PBMCs from around 10 ml of fresh peripheral blood. Total RNA was extracted with Trizol reagent, and quality was checked on an Agilent 2100 Bioanalyzer.

The specimen sequenced was blood. The V gene is TRBV4-2 and the J gene is TRBJ1-3; TRBD1 is a weak D gene call, 5 bases matching. This clonotype was sampled from a woman aged 55-70 years with Graves' ophthalmopathy. The CDR3 has the sequence CASSHDGTSGNTIYF. The nucleotide sequence reads TGTGCCAGCAGCCACGACGGGACCTCTGGAAACACCATATATTTT.